This T cell receptor beta chain was sequenced in a study of STAT3 mutations in large granular lymphocyte leukemia (dated by TCRdb to between 2017 and 2020). For the wider study: Roughly half of the T-LGLL patients who were sequenced longitudinally carried canonical activating STAT3 mutations. More than half of T-LGLL patients received one or more immunosuppressive therapy regimens, with hematologic response in about 36% of those treated. As controls, the study also included longitudinal sequencing of a couple of patients with natural killer LGL leukemia. For each patient, sequencing was performed at an average of about 4 time points, with a range of 2 to 8 samplings. Roughly 18 representative T-LGLL cases were selected from an initial cohort of 207 LGL patients for longitudinal TCRbeta and STAT3 sequencing. Serial deep sequencing of TCRbeta CDR3 and STAT3 was performed in patients with T-cell large granular lymphocyte leukemia to reconstruct clonal hierarchy and dynamics. Here is what the overall study found, with its caveats: Because codominant clonotypes persisted in some patients, a small but highly pathogenic clone may have been missed. At least one immunodominant TCRbeta clonotype was identified in every T-LGLL patient, and multiple immunodominant subclonotypes were identified in about half of the T-LGLL patients. In 6 of 18 patients, TCR clonotype switching occurred after therapy, and every newly emerging clone was STAT3 wild type. The linking of therapy response to changes in TCR clonal burden was complicated by variable intervals between samplings and differing treatment regimens. Several patients had a dominant TCR clone burden greater than the STAT3 mutant burden, which suggests that the STAT3 mutation arose secondarily within a clone that had already expanded. Because no samples were available when a clone first appeared, clonal expansion was inferred from samplings taken at other points.

The CDR3 runs 14 amino acids, cysteine and phenylalanine included. Left in the record is the CDR3 DNA by itself, 42 bases read in frame from the first base. V drops 1 base and J drops 1 base, leaving 7 bases in between. CDR1 is given as LGHNA and CDR2 as YSLEER, both from the germline V gene. DNA was extracted from blood mononuclear cells, and the same DNA was used for both TCR and STAT3 sequencing. Based on its abundance in the sample, this clone is large (0.1 to 1%). Its antigen has not been determined. The sample holds no much larger clone one base away, and base qualities are not on file. TCRbeta libraries were sequenced on an Illumina MiSeq, and an average of around 41,000 productive templates per sample was obtained. The immunoSEQ assay, which uses multiplex PCR amplification, was used to generate TCRbeta CDR3 libraries. The source study handled its data this way. Repertoire diversity was calculated as previously defined, and values close to 0 indicated extremely monoclonal samples. This immuneACCESS table, as held by TCRdb, lists in-frame sequences with V and J called but not all clones. Of the missing ones, under half trace to an unresolved V gene in checked studies; the others have no known cause. That table is the source of V, J and clone size, and D and trimming were worked out from the DNA. For this sample the table gives fewer than 6,500 clones, of which more than 65% were detected only once. The ten largest clonotypes hold more than 45% of the sample.

Sample: PBMCs. The origin of this receptor is a human donor with T large granular lymphocyte leukemia. Some clones in this sample may be carry-over from other donors' samples. The rearrangement combines TRBV4-3 with TRBJ1-2, with the D gene uncertain. The DNA is TGCGCCAGCAGCCAAGGGGTAATTAACTATGGCTACACCTTC. Its translation reads: CASSQGVINYGYTF.